The 26 T cell receptor beta chains listed next were all sequenced from one sample in a study of immune heterogeneity within non-small cell lung tumors. Per sample, around 0.55 ug of bulk tumor genomic DNA was the template used. During surgery, several far-apart biopsies were obtained from every primary tumor. The study cohort was described as untreated, and its members had newly diagnosed non-small cell lung cancer. They went on to have curative surgery. Amplifying TCR beta CDR3 involved multiplex PCR carried out with 32 V and 13 J primers. TCRdb re-called the multiplex PCR reads with MiXCR, one entry per CDR3 protein. The sample gives under 35,000 distinct CDR3 sequences, about 30% of which show up once; 4% is in the top ten. What was sequenced was lung tumor tissue. The receptors here all came from a man between 40 and 49 years old with non-small cell lung cancer.

The chain carries TRBV7-2 and TRBJ1-4, with a possible D match to TRBD1 (6 bases). V dropped 5 bases and J dropped 8 bases, with 18 bases sitting between them. Germline V CDR1 and CDR2: SGHTA, FQGNSA. The CDR3 totals 15 residues. CDR3 nucleotides: TGTGCCAGCAGCCGATTGGCCAGGGGTGGCGAAAAACTGTTTTTT. Protein sequence: CASSRLARGGEKLFF.

This clonotype is judged medium-sized. This chain joins TRBV20-1 and TRBJ2-7; 8 bases align to TRBD2. The CDR3 has 14 residues. CDR1 is DFQATT, CDR2 SNEGSKA, per germline (reference sequence). V gave up 5 bases and J gave up 1 base; unmatched junction bases: 7. CDR3 bases: TGCAGTGCTTCCGCGTTAGCGGGGTCCTACGAGCAGTACTTC. Residues: CSASALAGSYEQYF.

This clonotype was recorded many times. CDR3 coding DNA: TGTGCCAGCTCAACACAGGGTAGGACCACTGAAGCTTTCTTT. Translation gives CASSTQGRTTEAFF. The gene calls are TRBV18 and TRBJ1-1; possible D gene TRBD1, 6 bases. The CDR3 length is 14 residues. V was trimmed by 5 bases and J by 4 bases, leaving 14 bases between them. Germline loops: CDR1 KGHSH, CDR2 LQKENI.

This clonotype was observed a single time. This may come from a read error, since a much larger clone is one base off. The V gene is TRBV7-3, the J gene TRBJ2-1, with D perhaps being TRBD1 or TRBD2 (5 bases each). The CDR3 runs 15 residues. Germline V CDR1 and CDR2: SGHTA, FQGTGA. V lost 2 bases, J lost 4 bases, and 12 bases lay in between. In DNA form, the CDR3 reads TGTGCCAGCAGCTTAGTTGAGGGGTTATACAATGAGCAGTTCTTC. Translation gives CASSLVEGLYNEQFF.

The chain employs TRBV5-1 and TRBJ2-2, with unresolved D. Germline CDR1 reads SGHRS; CDR2 reads YFSETQ. V lost 1 base and J lost 7, with 11 bases in between. CDR3 length: 14 amino acids. The CDR3 sequence: CASSLSWEDGELFF. The DNA for the CDR3 is TGCGCCAGCAGCTTGTCATGGGAAGACGGGGAGCTGTTTTTT.

In regard to this clonotype: A much more abundant neighbour one base away suggests this may be a read error. The chain is built from TRBV12-3 or TRBV12-4 and TRBJ2-2; unclear D gene. The CDR3 runs to 16 residues. The CDR3, as DNA: TGTGCCAGCACCCCTCTGGTACTCCAGAACACCGGGCAGCTGTTTTTT. This sequence encodes CASTPLVLQNTGQLFF.

The table lists this clonotype with many counts. This chain links TRBV18 with TRBJ2-7, with 14 bases fitting TRBD2. Per germline, CDR1 KGHSH and CDR2 LQKENI. The CDR3 has 14 residues. Trimming at V came to 6 bases and at J to 6 bases, leaving 4 bases not matched to a gene. The CDR3 DNA reads TGTGCCAGCTCGGGGACTAGCGGGAGCGCCGAGCAGTACTTC. Translating it yields CASSGTSGSAEQYF.

Within the sample, this clonotype is medium-sized (0.01 to 0.1%). The chain links TRBV7-2 to TRBJ2-7, with 9 nucleotides matching TRBD1. The CDR3 is 13 residues long. The V segment lost 6 bases and the J segment 4 bases; nucleotides outside the gene matches: 4. Germline V gene data show CDR1 as SGHTA and CDR2 as FQGNSA. This CDR3 is CASSLTGGYEQYF. DNA of the CDR3: TGTGCCAGCAGTCTGACAGGGGGTTACGAGCAGTACTTC.

In its sample, this clonotype was seen many times. The chain joins TRBV5-1 to TRBJ2-7; unclear D gene. Germline V gene lookup returns CDR1 SGHRS and CDR2 YFSETQ. CDR3 length: 13 amino acids. Between the trimmed V and J ends, which lost 4 bases and 3 bases, there was a span of 11 bases. The CDR3: CASSTFTDYEQYF. The CDR3 DNA sequence: TGCGCCAGCAGCACTTTTACCGACTACGAGCAGTACTTC.

Ten or more counts support this clonotype. The chain carries TRBV20-1 and TRBJ1-3; 8 bases are a match to TRBD1. CDR1 is DFQATT, CDR2 SNEGSKA, per germline (reference sequence). The CDR3 is made up of 14 amino acids. Trimming removed 5 bases from V and 0 bases from J; junction bases left unmatched: 3. CDR3 DNA sequence: TGCAGTGCTTTTACAGGGGGCTCTGGAAACACCATATATTTT. Amino acids: CSAFTGGSGNTIYF.

This clonotype came up many times. This chain uses TRBV20-1 with TRBJ2-3; TRBD1 agrees at 8 bases. From germline, CDR1 is DFQATT and CDR2 SNEGSKA (reference sequence). CDR3 size: 17 residues. V lost 2 bases and J lost 3; bases outside the gene matches: 13. The CDR3 DNA reads as TGCAGTGCTAGAAGCCAAACAGGGGGTAGTCTGACAGATACGCAGTATTTT. Encoded protein: CSARSQTGGSLTDTQYF.

This clonotype appeared many times. Here the CDR3 reads CASSPTGAGEIYGYTF. Here the CDR3 DNA reads TGTGCCAGCAGCCCAACAGGGGCGGGCGAGATCTATGGCTACACCTTC. The V gene is TRBV7-3, the J gene TRBJ1-2, with TRBD1 matching 7 bases. V shed 5 bases, J shed 4 bases, and the junction held 13 bases outside the gene matches. The V gene's germline CDR1 is SGHTA and CDR2 FQGTGA. The CDR3 runs to 16 residues. Using reference TRBV7-3 and TRBJ1-2 for the parts outside the CDR3, the full variable domain is GAGVSQTPSNKVTEKGKYVELRCDPISGHTALYWYRQSLGQGPEFLIYFQGTGAADDSGLPNDRFFAVRPEGSVSTLKIQRTERGDSAVYLCASSPTGAGEIYGYTFGSGTRLTVV.

The rearrangement links TRBV24-1 to TRBJ2-1, with TRBD2 identical over 8 bases. J lost 6 bases, V lost 5 bases, and 8 bases had no gene match. CDR1 is KGHDR and CDR2 is SFDVKD in the germline V gene. CDR3 length: 15 amino acids. DNA for the CDR3: TGTGCCACCAGTGTCCGGATAGCGGGACTCAATGAGCAGTTCTTC. This translates into CATSVRIAGLNEQFF.

Notes on this clonotype: Compared with germline, one end of the junction differs, possibly owing to a read error. J is TRBJ2-5 and V is TRBV9; D might be TRBD2 (6 bases). Germline loops: CDR1 SGDLS, CDR2 YYNGEE. The CDR3 has 14 residues. CDR3 sequence reads: CVSSVGGRLETQYF. The CDR3 DNA reads TGTGTCAGCAGCGTAGGTGGGAGGTTGGAGACCCAGTACTTC.

This clonotype was picked up a small number of times. A much larger clone lies one base from this, so it may be a read error. Lacking the conserved final phenylalanine or tryptophan, this CDR3 likely reflects a read error. The chain links TRBV6-2 or TRBV6-3 to TRBJ2-7; D is perhaps TRBD1 (6 bases). The CDR3 consists of 14 residues. Trimming stripped 6 bases from V and 5 bases from J, with 17 bases between. CDR1 and CDR2 (germline): MNHEY, SVGEGT. The CDR3 protein is CASSPGHLLDEQYS. CDR3 nucleotides: TGTGCCAGCAGCCCGGGACACCTCTTGGACGAGCAGTACTCC.

The genes are TRBV7-3 and TRBJ2-2; a weak D match, TRBD2 (6 bases). The CDR3 is 15 residues long. Germline values: CDR1 SGHTA, CDR2 FQGTGA. Trimming pared 5 bases from V and 6 bases from J, leaving 16 bases between. CDR3 region: CASSPTGGYSGELFF. The DNA for the CDR3 is TGTGCCAGCAGCCCAACCGGGGGTTACTCCGGGGAGCTGTTTTTT.

The chain uses TRBV10-2 and TRBJ1-3; possibly TRBD1 for D (5 bases). Germline V CDR1 and CDR2: WSHSY, SAAADI. The V end was cut by 4 bases, the J end by 9 bases, with 10 bases between. The CDR3 is 12 residues long. The CDR3 is CASSASGTTIYF. The CDR3 DNA reads as TGCGCCAGCAGTGCCAGTGGGACCACCATATATTTT.

This clonotype was seen at least ten times. The genes are TRBV6-5 and TRBJ1-2, with 7 bases identical to TRBD1. CDR1 is MNHEY, CDR2 SVGAGI, per germline. The CDR3 totals 15 residues. Trimming took 5 bases from V and 1 from J; bases not matched to a gene: 7. The DNA for the CDR3 is TGTGCCAGCAGTCGACGGACAGGCCTTAACTATGGCTACACCTTC. Translating gives CASSRRTGLNYGYTF.

The table lists this clonotype with many counts. The chain is built from TRBV6-1 and TRBJ1-6; maybe TRBD1 (5 bases). The ends were cut back, 6 bases at V and 6 bases at J, with 15 bases in the middle. This CDR3 contains 15 residues. Germline assignment: CDR1 MNHNS and CDR2 SASEGT. The CDR3 loop is CASSPGGGFNSPLHF. DNA of the CDR3: TGTGCCAGCAGCCCCGGGGGGGGGTTTAATTCACCCCTCCACTTT.

Regarding this clonotype: One junction end disagrees with the germline gene, perhaps due to a read error. The chain employs TRBV28 and TRBJ2-1; no clear D gene. The CDR3 length is 11 residues. Germline V gene sequence: CDR1 MDHEN, CDR2 SYDVKM. In nucleotides, the CDR3 is TGTGCCTGCAGTTTACGCAATGAGCAGTTCTTC. Protein product: CACSLRNEQFF.

This clonotype was detected ten times or more. The V call is TRBV25-1, the J call TRBJ1-2, with a possible D match to TRBD1 (5 bases). Germline assignment: CDR1 MGHDK and CDR2 SYGVNS. The CDR3 runs to 14 residues. Trimming took off 6 bases at V and 7 bases at J, with 18 bases between the two ends. The CDR3 protein is CASSLLAQGGGYTF. In nucleotides, the CDR3 is TGTGCCAGCAGCCTTCTCGCGCAGGGTGGTGGCTACACCTTC.

The chain joins TRBV7-9 to TRBJ2-7; perhaps TRBD2 as D (6 bases). This CDR3 is built from 14 residues. The V and J ends lost 4 bases and 3 bases respectively, with 13 bases between them. The germline V gene encodes CDR1 SEHNR and CDR2 FQNEAQ (reference sequence). This CDR3 reads CASSSLAAGYEQYF. As DNA, the CDR3 is TGTGCCAGCAGCTCCTTAGCGGCAGGCTACGAGCAGTACTTC. Combining the CDR3 with reference TRBV7-9 and TRBJ2-7 gives the whole variable domain DTGVSQNPRHKITKRGQNVTFRCDPISEHNRLYWYRQTLGQGPEFLTYFQNEAQLEKSRLLSDRFSAERPKGSFSTLEIQRTEQGDSAMYLCASSSLAAGYEQYFGPGTRLTVT.

This clonotype was seen repeatedly, ten times or more. The chain has TRBV7-9 and TRBJ1-5, with unresolved D. Germline CDR1 reads SEHNR; CDR2 reads FQNEAQ (reference sequence). Trimming shortened V by 5 bases and J by 1 base, and 12 bases separated the two germline ends. The CDR3 extends over 15 amino acids. DNA of the CDR3: TGTGCCAGCAGCCGTGGTGGGCTCAGCAATCAGCCCCAGCATTTT. It encodes CASSRGGLSNQPQHF.

This clonotype is classed as medium-sized. The gene calls are TRBV11-3 and TRBJ2-1, with 9 bases matching TRBD2. Germline assignment: CDR1 SGHNT and CDR2 YENEEA. The CDR3 consists of 17 residues. V lost 4 bases and J lost 6; bases outside the gene matches: 13. Here the CDR3 reads CASSSAGGQLLGNEQFF. In nucleotides, the CDR3 is TGTGCCAGCAGCTCCGCGGGAGGGCAACTACTAGGCAATGAGCAGTTCTTC. The full variable domain, in which reference TRBV11-3 and TRBJ2-1 provide the parts outside the CDR3, is EAGVVQSPRYKIIEKKQPVAFWCNPISGHNTLYWYLQNLGQGPELLIRYENEEAVDDSQLPKDRFSAERLKGVDSTLKIQPAELGDSAVYLCASSSAGGQLLGNEQFFGPGTRLTVL.

This clonotype was recorded at least ten times. The rearrangement links TRBV6-4 to TRBJ2-7; D is perhaps TRBD1 or TRBD2 (5 bases each). Germline CDR1 reads MRHNA; CDR2 reads SNTAGT. CDR3 size: 9 residues. Trimming shortened V by 11 bases and J by 12 bases, and 14 bases separated the two germline ends. CDR3 sequence (DNA): TGTGCCCCCAATTCGGGGCGGTACTTC. Translating it yields CAPNSGRYF.

This clonotype was detected many times. The gene calls are TRBV2 and TRBJ1-2; unclear D gene. Between the trimmed V and J ends, which lost 2 bases and 4 bases, there was a span of 14 bases. The CDR3 consists of 15 residues. The germline CDR1 and CDR2 sequences are SNHLY and FYNNEI. CDR3 DNA: TGTGCCAGCAGTGAATTTAAACAGAACATCTATGGCTACACCTTC. This sequence encodes CASSEFKQNIYGYTF. The full variable domain, rest sourced from reference TRBV2 and TRBJ1-2, is EPEVTQTPSHQVTQMGQEVILRCVPISNHLYFYWYRQILGQKVEFLVSFYNNEISEKSEIFDDQFSVERPDGSNFTLKIRSTKLEDSAMYFCASSEFKQNIYGYTFGSGTRLTVV.